These T cell receptor beta chains were read from a single sample in a study of T cells in Graves' hyperthyroidism and ophthalmopathy. TCRdb fed the multiplex PCR reads into MiXCR, producing one record per CDR3 protein. The table has approximately 410,000 distinct CDR3 sequences, roughly an eighth seen once. Input material: blood. These receptors were taken from a woman aged 18-30 years with Graves' hyperthyroidism. Each CDR3 is given with its conserved first and last residue. D genes are given only for firm matches. Not every row has a clone size; where given, it reads once, few, many or a size class.

abundance: NA; j_gene: TRBJ1-6; v_gene: TRBV30; d_gene: NA; CDR3nt: TGTGCCTGGGGGAAGAGGGATCTTAATTCACCCCTCCACTTT; CDR3aa: CAWGKRDLNSPLHF
abundance: few; j_gene: TRBJ2-1; v_gene: TRBV20-1; d_gene: TRBD1; CDR3nt: TGCAGTGGAAACCCCAAAGAGGAGGACAGGGGTAATGAGCAGTTCTTC; CDR3aa: CSGNPKEEDRGNEQFF
abundance: NA; j_gene: TRBJ2-1; v_gene: TRBV7-6; d_gene: TRBD2; CDR3nt: TGTGCCAGCAGCTCCGGGACTAGCGGGAGGGACTCAACCTACAATGAGCAGTTCTTC; CDR3aa: CASSSGTSGRDSTYNEQFF
abundance: NA; j_gene: TRBJ2-1; v_gene: TRBV28; d_gene: NA; CDR3nt: TGTGCCAGCAGTTTAAGCCGCTGGCCTCAGGGTATCCCCTACAATGAGCAGTTCTTC; CDR3aa: CASSLSRWPQGIPYNEQFF
abundance: few; j_gene: TRBJ2-2; v_gene: TRBV13; d_gene: NA; CDR3nt: TGTGCCAGCAGCTTAAGGATGGGGGAGCTGTTTTTT; CDR3aa: CASSLRMGELFF
abundance: many; j_gene: TRBJ2-7; v_gene: TRBV6-2/TRBV6-3; d_gene: NA; CDR3nt: TGTGCCAGCAGTTACGGTAGATTATACGAGCAGTACTTC; CDR3aa: CASSYGRLYEQYF
abundance: many; j_gene: TRBJ2-5; v_gene: TRBV12-3/TRBV12-4; d_gene: NA; CDR3nt: TGTGCCAGCAGTCTCCCCCATGGGGGGCAGGAGACCCAGTACTTC; CDR3aa: CASSLPHGGQETQYF
abundance: NA; j_gene: TRBJ2-4; v_gene: TRBV19; d_gene: TRBD2; CDR3nt: TGTGCCAGTAGTACCGGGACTCCGGGAGGGACTAGCGGGAGTGTGTCCAAAAACATTCAGTACTTC; CDR3aa: CASSTGTPGGTSGSVSKNIQYF
abundance: many; j_gene: TRBJ2-1; v_gene: TRBV20-1; d_gene: NA; CDR3nt: TGCAGTGCTGCATACAATGAGCAGTTCTTC; CDR3aa: CSAAYNEQFF
abundance: many; j_gene: TRBJ2-7; v_gene: TRBV12-3/TRBV12-4; d_gene: TRBD1; CDR3nt: TGTGCCAGCAGTCCCCGGGGGACAGGCTGGACCTACGAGCAGTACTTC; CDR3aa: CASSPRGTGWTYEQYF
abundance: many; j_gene: TRBJ1-5; v_gene: TRBV30; d_gene: TRBD1; CDR3nt: TGTGCCTGGAGTGCACAGACAGGGATATATCAGCCCCAGCATTTT; CDR3aa: CAWSAQTGIYQPQHF